The sequence of this T cell receptor (beta chain) was determined in a study of blood T cells in healthy people across ages (dated by TCRdb to 2015 to 2017). Turning to the overall study: In model experiments, template switching captured about one uniquely barcoded TCR beta cDNA molecule for every two T cells. To track age-related changes in TCR beta repertoire diversity, the study relied on deep sequencing normalized with unique cDNA molecular identifiers. The donors were split into four age groups: young (average around 15 years), middle-aged (around 37), aged (approximately 60) and long-lived (under 90). To avoid experimental bias, donors of different ages were spread randomly across the sequencing lanes. Using the same blood draw, the study looked at two additional independent replicas of 1 million unique cDNA reads for two donors, one aged 18 to 30 and the other aged 80 or older.

Donors were a few dozen systemically healthy Caucasian individuals from Russia aged roughly 6 to 90 years. Approximately 9.3 milliliters of peripheral blood were drawn from each donor into EDTA-treated Vacutainer tubes. Ficoll-Paque density-gradient centrifugation was used to isolate PBMCs, with at least 6 million obtained per sample. Trizol reagent was used to extract total RNA from the PBMCs, yielding at least 5.5 micrograms per sample. For every donor, flow cytometry on a PBMC aliquot measured the percentage of naive CD45RAhigh/CD27high T cells. A remark on this clonotype: Its antigen target is currently unknown. The record has no base qualities; no much larger clone is one base away.

General conclusions and limits of the study: Compared with the aged group, the long-lived group had more naive CD4+ T cells, fewer expanded clones and increased TCR diversity, suggesting age selection. Because the CMV infection status of the donors was unknown, age-related changes in expanded clonotypes may potentially have been confounded. Estimates of total diversity based on one million sequenced T cells were considered lower bounds and underestimates. There was a strong correlation between observed TCR beta diversity and the percentage of naive T cells measured by flow cytometry. As age increased, observed TCR beta diversity per million T cells dropped in a roughly linear way, and a significant reduction was already evident by age 40. Conclusive comparison of naive and antigen-experienced compartments was prevented by the profiling of bulk unsorted PBMCs.

CDR1 and CDR2 are read off the germline V gene as SGHAT and FQNNGV. Counted from cysteine to phenylalanine, this CDR3 has 13 amino acids. Just CDR3 DNA is preserved here, 39 bases in frame from base 1. At the junction V is shortened by 1 base and J by 13 bases, with 14 bases in between. The library was prepared using 5' RACE. TCRdb shows the sequencer as Illumina HiSeq 2500. A second 7 to 11 cycle PCR used a sample-barcoded 5' primer and a J-beta primer mix. Each TCR beta cDNA molecule received a unique molecular identifier from a template-switch 5' adaptor carrying 12 random nucleotides. Each sample yielded at least 2.5 million CDR3-containing paired-end reads. All of the RNA was converted into first-strand cDNA using the Mint cDNA synthesis kit, with a TRBC-specific oligonucleotide serving as the primer. Following uracil-DNA glycosylase treatment, all cDNA underwent a first 18-cycle PCR with the universal primers M1SS and BC2_uni_R. In the original analysis: For normalization, 1 million high-quality reads were randomly selected from each sample, with every read carrying a distinct molecular identifier. Instead of being binned into consensus sequences, reads that shared molecular identifiers were thrown out. MiTCR, run with a Q25 quality threshold and the strictest error-elimination algorithm, handled CDR3 identification, clonotype clustering and error correction. A nonparametric unseen species model using Euler transformation provided a lower-bound estimate of total TCR beta diversity. TCRdb applied fastp at Q25 and MiXCR to the public reads, then kept only in-frame beta chains. Every distinct CDR3 protein forms one entry, paired with its most common genes and DNA. TCRdb's processing, not the authors' own work, is the source of the V and J calls. The sample table records some 800,000 distinct CDR3 sequences; roughly 44% of these occur just once. In total, the top ten clones hold around 18% of the sample.

Sequenced sample: blood. The origin of this receptor is a man in his 60s in good health. Rearrangement joined TRBV11-2 to TRBJ2-1; confidence is insufficient to name the D gene. The nucleotides read TGTGCCAGCAGCTTAGCACCACCGGAGACCCAGTTCTTC. It codes for CASSLAPPETQFF.